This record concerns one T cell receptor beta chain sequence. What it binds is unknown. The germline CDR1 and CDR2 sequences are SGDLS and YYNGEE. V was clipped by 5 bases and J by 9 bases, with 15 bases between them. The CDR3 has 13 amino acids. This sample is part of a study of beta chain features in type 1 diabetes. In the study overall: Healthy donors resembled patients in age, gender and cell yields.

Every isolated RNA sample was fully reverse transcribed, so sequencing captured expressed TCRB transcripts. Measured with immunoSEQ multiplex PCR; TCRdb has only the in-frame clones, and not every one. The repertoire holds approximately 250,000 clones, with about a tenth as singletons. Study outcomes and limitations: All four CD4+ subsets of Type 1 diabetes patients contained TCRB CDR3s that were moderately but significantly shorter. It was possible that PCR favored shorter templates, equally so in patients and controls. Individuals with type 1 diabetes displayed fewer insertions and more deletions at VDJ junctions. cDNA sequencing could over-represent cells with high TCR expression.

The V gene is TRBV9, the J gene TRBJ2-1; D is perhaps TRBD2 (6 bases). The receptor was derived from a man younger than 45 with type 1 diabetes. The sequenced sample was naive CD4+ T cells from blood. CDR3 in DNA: TGTGCCAGCAGTCCACAGCCCGGGGGTGAGCAGTTCTTC. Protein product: CASSPQPGGEQFF.